The entry that follows covers one TCR beta chain sequence. Its antigen is not identified. This sample is part of a study of cytomegalovirus exposure and HLA in healthy donors. The study's findings and limits: An observed cluster of highly shared sequence variants was recorded as a likely sequencing artifact. In a later analysis, an Asian-associated ancestry cluster reportedly showed fewer N-insertions than the approximately 670-donor mean.

PCR involved 60 Vbeta and 13 Jbeta primers. Repertoires were generated with immunoSEQ multiplex PCR, while TCRdb's copy carries only in-frame clones and drops some. The data contain tens of thousands of clones, 65% to 75% of them seen just once; the ten biggest clones take up 6.8%. Source material: PBMCs. The sequence was collected from a man aged 25 to 40 in good health and CMV-seropositive.

The CDR3 coding sequence is TGTGCCACCAGCAGGGCCCCCGGGGGGGGGACTGAAGCTTTCTTT. It encodes CATSRAPGGGTEAFF. The V gene is TRBV15, the J gene TRBJ1-1, with D perhaps matching TRBD1 (5 bases). This CDR3 region has 15 residues. Germline CDR1 reads LNHNV; CDR2 reads YYDKDF (reference sequence). V lost 3 bases to trimming and J lost 5 bases, with 16 bases between them. The full variable domain, completed using reference TRBV15 and TRBJ1-1, is DAMVIQNPRYQVTQFGKPVTLSCSQTLNHNVMYWYQQKSSQAPKLLFHYYDKDFNNEADTPDNFQSRRPNTSFCFLDIRSPGLGDTAMYLCATSRAPGGGTEAFFGQGTRLTVV.